Listed below are T cell receptor beta chains from one sample, sequenced in a study of patients and donors after allogeneic stem cell transplantation. TCRdb fed the RT-PCR reads into MiXCR, producing one record per CDR3 protein. The data contain roughly 940,000 distinct CDR3 sequences, roughly 18% of them singletons. The sample taken for sequencing was blood, either unsorted or a sorted T cell fraction (not recorded which). All receptors derive from a human donor who was either an allogeneic HSCT recipient or a stem cell or donor lymphocyte infusion donor (not recorded which). It is not recorded whose cells these are; they may come from a transplant donor. Each CDR3 is given without its conserved first and last residue. Some rows have no size entry. The others give once, few or many, or a class for an expanded clone.

few,TRBV12-3/TRBV12-4,TRBJ2-5,ASNRGRGETQY
.,TRBV6-6,TRBJ2-7,ASSSGKAYEQY
few,TRBV21-1,TRBJ1-2,ASSKEQRGPIGGYT
.,TRBV6-5,TRBJ2-7,ASGWGYEQY
many,TRBV6-5,TRBJ2-3,ASSYGKDTQY
.,TRBV20-1,TRBJ2-1,SAREMLAGGYNEQF
.,TRBV7-2,TRBJ2-5,ASEQAEKTQY
.,TRBV3-1,TRBJ2-2,ASSIRTVGRELF
many,TRBV12-3/TRBV12-4,TRBJ2-7,ASSATGLGFHEQY
few,TRBV6-1,TRBJ2-1,ASSERGGSYNEQF
.,TRBV12-3/TRBV12-4,TRBJ1-1,ASRKDRVDTEAF
.,TRBV5-1,TRBJ2-5,ASSLAGGSGDPQETQY
.,TRBV3-1,TRBJ2-2,ASSQDPHWELF
.,TRBV10-2,TRBJ1-2,ASSEIRLDYGYT
few,TRBV5-6,TRBJ2-3,ASLRRLDPTDTQY
few,TRBV4-3,TRBJ2-1,ASSQGLIGDEQF
few,TRBV6-4,TRBJ1-1,ASRVSGGAYTEAF
many,TRBV5-1,TRBJ2-1,ASSSQNEQF
.,TRBV21-1,TRBJ1-4,ASSNPRSGTNEKLF
.,TRBV24-1,TRBJ2-2,ATRPSGTGSTGELF
.,TRBV9,TRBJ1-2,ASTRGVPPTNYGYT
.,TRBV6-1,TRBJ2-1,ASRGTSLYNEQF
many,TRBV5-1,TRBJ1-6,ASSLGTGDSPLH
.,TRBV5-1,TRBJ2-3,ASSTHPKTDTQY
many,TRBV6-5,TRBJ1-1,ASSYRTNTEAF
.,TRBV7-9,TRBJ2-7,ASSLKGTGGYEQY
.,TRBV3-1,TRBJ2-7,ASPGTGSTQQY
.,TRBV20-1,TRBJ2-5,SKDLQETQY
few,TRBV20-1,TRBJ1-5,SARSNDGPSNQPQH
.,TRBV6-5,TRBJ1-1,ASSYSRTGEAF
few,TRBV30,TRBJ2-5,AWSGGMEETQY
.,TRBV6-5,TRBJ1-5,ASSYSGRGDQPQH
many,TRBV19,TRBJ1-6,ASSMGSPLH
few,TRBV24-1,TRBJ2-1,ATSDPGLAGVGSSYNEQF
.,TRBV5-1,TRBJ2-3,ASSLGGRSSTDTQY
few,TRBV5-1,TRBJ1-1,ASSTIGRGRNTEAF
once,TRBV6-2/TRBV6-3,TRBJ2-2,ASKGTHNTGELF
few,TRBV5-1,TRBJ2-1,ASSSIAGHPGDEQF
few,TRBV5-1,TRBJ2-5,ASSGGQRQETQY
few,TRBV27,TRBJ2-1,ASSFRSGSSYNEQF
few,TRBV12-3/TRBV12-4,TRBJ2-1,ASKGSEQF
few,TRBV15,TRBJ1-5,ATSRDRQGGINQPQH
.,TRBV27,TRBJ1-1,ASTGGAGTEAF
few,TRBV9,TRBJ1-2,ASSSYRGRRYGYT
many,TRBV12-3/TRBV12-4,TRBJ1-1,ASSLSAGRNTEAF
.,TRBV27,TRBJ2-1,ASSTIQGQGSHNEQF
few,TRBV3-1,TRBJ1-2,ASSPLGQLYGYT
.,TRBV19,TRBJ2-5,ASSMTARGIGTQY
.,TRBV19,TRBJ2-3,ASSIVGLATDTQY
.,TRBV28,TRBJ2-3,ASSLPLWGGTSTDTQY
.,TRBV6-5,TRBJ1-2,AVRREAYGYT
few,TRBV27,TRBJ2-3,ASSPNSSGGGTDTQY
.,TRBV12-3/TRBV12-4,TRBJ1-1,ASSLTGKFRMNTEAF